These T cell receptor beta chains were read from a single sample in a study of OX40 agonist ivuxolimab in advanced cancers. Here immunoSEQ multiplex PCR was the method, and the copy in TCRdb shows in-frame clones only, minus some. The table has under 85,000 clones, approximately 90% seen once. Here the sequenced sample was CD4+ or CD8+ T cells sorted from blood, taken in a trial of the OX40 agonist ivuxolimab. The origin of the receptors is an adult with an advanced solid tumor such as melanoma, head and neck, liver or kidney cancer. CDR3s include the opening cysteine and the closing phenylalanine or tryptophan. Fields, in order: V gene, J gene, clone size, D gene, CDR3 DNA, CDR3 protein. A D gene is named only where the DNA matches it firmly. Not all rows give a size; the values are once, few, many and, for expanded clones, a class.

TRBV6-6	TRBJ1-2	-	TRBD1	TGTGCCAGCAGTTGGGGACAGGGCGACTATGGCTACACCTTC	CASSWGQGDYGYTF
TRBV18	TRBJ2-1	-	-	TGTGCCAGCTCACAGACGAGTCGGTACAATGAGCAGTTCTTC	CASSQTSRYNEQFF
TRBV5-4	TRBJ2-1	-	TRBD2	TGTGCCAGCAGCTTGGCGGGAGGGCTCGTTGAGCAGTTCTTC	CASSLAGGLVEQFF
TRBV18	TRBJ2-3	-	-	TGTGCCAGCTCACCGAGGCAGATAGGCACAGATACGCAGTATTTT	CASSPRQIGTDTQYF
TRBV27	TRBJ2-1	once	TRBD2	TGTGCCAGCAGTGCGGGGGGGCACAATGAGCAGTTCTTC	CASSAGGHNEQFF
TRBV5-1	TRBJ1-6	-	-	TGCGCCAGCAGCTTGCGTTTAGTGGATTCACCCCTCCACTTT	CASSLRLVDSPLHF
TRBV6-6	TRBJ2-1	-	TRBD2	TGTGCCAGCTGGAGCGGGGGGGCTCCTGAGCAGTTCTTC	CASWSGGAPEQFF
TRBV18	TRBJ2-5	-	-	TGTGCCAGCTCACCAGGGCCCTTCTCAGAGACCCAGTACTTC	CASSPGPFSETQYF
TRBV11-3	TRBJ2-7	-	-	TGTGCCAGCAGCTTAGCTGGAGGCCGGGAGCAGTACTTC	CASSLAGGREQYF
TRBV28	TRBJ1-2	-	TRBD1	TGTGCCAGCAGTTTACCCGGACAGGGGGGTGGCTACACCTTC	CASSLPGQGGGYTF
TRBV15	TRBJ1-2	-	-	TGTGCCACCAGCAGCGGAGGGAACTATGGCTACACCTTC	CATSSGGNYGYTF
TRBV4-1	TRBJ1-4	-	-	TGCGCCAGCAGCCAACCCGGGAAGGTCGAGGGAGAAAAACTGTTTTTT	CASSQPGKVEGEKLFF
TRBV7-9	TRBJ2-7	-	TRBD2	TGTGCCACCTTAGCGGGAGGGCTGGACGAGCAGTACTTC	CATLAGGLDEQYF
TRBV7-9	TRBJ2-3	-	-	TGTGCCAGCATCCTGCGGGACTTCACAGATACGCAGTATTTT	CASILRDFTDTQYF
TRBV4-2	TRBJ1-3	-	-	TGTGCCAGCTTCCGTAGGGAGGGAGATGGGGATTGGCGAAACACCATATATTTT	CASFRREGDGDWRNTIYF
TRBV10-1	TRBJ2-3	-	-	TGCGCCAGCAGTGCCACCGATACGCAGTATTTT	CASSATDTQYF
TRBV5-1	TRBJ2-5	-	-	TGCGCCAGCAGCTTGGATACAGGGACTCAGTACTTC	CASSLDTGTQYF
TRBV7-9	TRBJ1-6	-	-	TGTGCCAGCAGCTCCGGGGCCGGCGGAACCTATAATTCACCCCTCCACTTT	CASSSGAGGTYNSPLHF
TRBV28	TRBJ2-5	-	-	TGTGCCAGCAATATTCCCCTAGAGGAGACCCAGTACTTC	CASNIPLEETQYF
TRBV5-1	TRBJ2-1	-	TRBD2	TGCGCCAGCAGCACAGGGCTCATAGCGGGAGGGTACAATGAGCAGTTCTTC	CASSTGLIAGGYNEQFF
TRBV5-1	TRBJ2-7	-	-	TGCGCCAGCAGCTTGACCCCACGGGCCGAGCAGTACTTC	CASSLTPRAEQYF
TRBV6-1	TRBJ1-5	-	-	TGTGCCAGCAGTGTGGAGGCAGTCAATCAGCCCCAGCATTTT	CASSVEAVNQPQHF
TRBV5-1	TRBJ2-6	-	TRBD2	TGCGCCAGCAGCAGGGGACTACAGGACGTCCTGACTTTC	CASSRGLQDVLTF
TRBV30	TRBJ1-1	-	-	TGTGCCTGGAGTGTCCGGGGACAATGGGTCACTGAAGCTTTCTTT	CAWSVRGQWVTEAFF
TRBV7-8	TRBJ2-7	-	TRBD2	TGTGCCAGCAGCCGGACTAGCGGGGGGGTATACGAGCAGTACTTC	CASSRTSGGVYEQYF
TRBV5-5	TRBJ1-5	-	-	TGTGCCAGCAGTTTCTCACCGACAGATCAGCCCCAGCATTTT	CASSFSPTDQPQHF
TRBV19	TRBJ1-1	-	-	TGTGCCAGTACCAGGCGGGAGGGGAACACTGAAGCTTTCTTT	CASTRREGNTEAFF
TRBV5-4	TRBJ2-1	once	TRBD1	TGTGCCAGCAGCCCGGGACAGGGGGCCTACAATGAGCAGTTCTTC	CASSPGQGAYNEQFF
TRBV19	TRBJ2-7	-	-	TGTGCCAGTAGTAGCGGACAGGGAGGGAGGCAGTACTTC	CASSSGQGGRQYF
TRBV7-6	TRBJ1-1	-	-	TGTGCCAGCAGCCGATTGACTGAAGCTTTCTTT	CASSRLTEAFF
TRBV7-3	TRBJ2-1	-	-	TGTGCCAGCAGTCAATATCCCCGTGGCTCCTACAATGAGCAGTTCTTC	CASSQYPRGSYNEQFF
TRBV30	TRBJ2-7	-	-	TGTGCCTGGAGTCCTACAGAAGCTAGGCAGTACTTC	CAWSPTEARQYF